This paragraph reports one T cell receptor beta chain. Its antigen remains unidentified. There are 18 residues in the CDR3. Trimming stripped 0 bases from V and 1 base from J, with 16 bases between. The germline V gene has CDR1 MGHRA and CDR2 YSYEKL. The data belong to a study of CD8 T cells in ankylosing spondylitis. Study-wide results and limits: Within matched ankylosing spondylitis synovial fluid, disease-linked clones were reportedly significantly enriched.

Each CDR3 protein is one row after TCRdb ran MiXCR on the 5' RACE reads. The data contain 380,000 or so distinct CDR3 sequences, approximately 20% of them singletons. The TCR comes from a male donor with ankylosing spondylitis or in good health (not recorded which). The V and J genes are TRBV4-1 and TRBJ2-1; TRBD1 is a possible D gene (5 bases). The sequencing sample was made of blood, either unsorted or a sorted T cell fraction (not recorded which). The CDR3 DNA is TGCGCCAGCAGCCAAGAGGTCTCAGGGTTTGGGTCCTACAATGAGCAGTTCTTC. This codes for CASSQEVSGFGSYNEQFF.